Given below is one TCR beta chain in context. What it recognizes is unknown. The use of genomic DNA as template underpinned the TCR beta VDJ and CDR3 profiling. MiXCR was run by TCRdb on the reads, yielding one entry per CDR3 protein. This table has fewer than 300,000 distinct CDR3 sequences, about 80% appearing once. All patients picked for sequencing had shown, by flow cytometry, an expansion of CD8+CD57+ cells. This entry belongs to a study of CD8+CD57+ T cells in acquired aplastic anemia. Deletions cut 3 bases from V and 11 bases from J, with 23 bases between. The germline CDR1 and CDR2 sequences are SEHNR and FQNEAQ (reference sequence). The CDR3 spans 15 residues. General study points: Patients and controls were found to share around 30 CD8+ CDR3 sequences. Patients and controls had CD8+ Simpson's diversity values that were not significantly distinct.

This TCR came from a human donor with aplastic anemia. The chain couples TRBV7-9 to TRBJ2-7; the D gene is possibly TRBD2 (7 bases). The sequenced material came from sorted CD4+, CD8+, or CD8+CD57+ T cells (not recorded which) from PBMCs. CDR3 DNA: TGTGCCAGCAGCTTTCAAAGAGGGGGGGGCGCGGTGAAGTACTTC. It translates to CASSFQRGGGAVKYF.